One sample yielded the 22 T cell receptor beta chains listed below, sequenced in a study of cytomegalovirus exposure and HLA in healthy donors. A multiplex PCR was run with 60 Vbeta primers and 13 Jbeta primers. Method: immunoSEQ multiplex PCR; TCRdb's copy keeps in-frame clones and lacks some. Of under 150,000 clones in the sample, approximately 75% were seen once. Material: PBMCs. The source of these receptors is a woman in her forties in good health and CMV-seropositive.

The chain carries TRBV18 and TRBJ1-6; 8 nucleotides line up with TRBD1. The CDR3 runs 14 residues. CDR1 is KGHSH and CDR2 is LQKENI in the germline V gene. V lost 3 bases to trimming and J lost 7 bases; unmatched junction nucleotides: 2. CDR3 sequence: CASSPGDRNSPLHF. CDR3 bases: TGTGCCAGCTCACCTGGGGACAGGAATTCACCCCTCCACTTT.

The chain recombines TRBV7-2 with TRBJ1-3, with TRBD1 matching 7 bases. From germline, CDR1 is SGHTA and CDR2 FQGNSA. Trimming took 5 bases from V and 4 from J; bases not matched to a gene: 8. The CDR3 is 15 residues long. CDR3 protein: CASSPADREGNTIYF. The CDR3 DNA sequence: TGTGCCAGCAGCCCAGCTGACAGGGAAGGAAACACCATATATTTT. Full variable domain (outside the CDR3, taken from reference TRBV7-2 and TRBJ1-3): GAGVSQSPSNKVTEKGKDVELRCDPISGHTALYWYRQSLGQGLEFLIYFQGNSAPDKSGLPSDRFSAERTGGSVSTLTIQRTQQEDSAVYLCASSPADREGNTIYFGEGSWLTVV.

This clone has just a few counts. This chain joins TRBV7-3 and TRBJ2-1; D is possibly TRBD2 (6 bases). The CDR3 loop spans 14 amino acids. V lost 5 bases, J lost 7 bases, and 15 bases lay in between. Germline CDR1 is SGHTA and CDR2 is FQGTGA. The CDR3 DNA sequence: TGTGCCAGCAGCCCCGGGGTAGCGGTAAATGAGCAGTTCTTC. Its protein product is CASSPGVAVNEQFF.

The V and J genes are TRBV18 and TRBJ2-2, with D possibly matching TRBD1 (5 bases). There are 14 residues in the CDR3. The V end was cut by 2 bases, the J end by 5 bases, with 9 bases between. The V gene's germline CDR1 is KGHSH and CDR2 LQKENI. The CDR3 loop reads CASSPWTRTGELFF. The CDR3 DNA follows: TGTGCCAGCTCACCATGGACAAGAACCGGGGAGCTGTTTTTT.

The chain employs TRBV5-5 and TRBJ2-1; D is unresolved. Trimming removed 4 bases from V and 9 bases from J, with 14 bases in between. Germline V CDR1 and CDR2: SGHKS, YYEKEE (reference sequence). The CDR3 consists of 13 residues. The CDR3 spells CASSLPRRGEQFF. CDR3 DNA: TGTGCCAGCAGCCTACCACGTCGCGGTGAGCAGTTCTTC. Full variable domain (rest looked up from reference TRBV5-5 and TRBJ2-1): DAGVTQSPTHLIKTRGQQVTLRCSPISGHKSVSWYQQVLGQGPQFIFQYYEKEERGRGNFPDRFSARQFPNYSSELNVNALLLGDSALYLCASSLPRRGEQFFGPGTRLTVL.

V gene TRBV2 combines with J gene TRBJ1-2, with 9 bases aligning to TRBD1. The CDR3 length is 16 residues. V shed 2 bases, J shed 4 bases, and the junction held 8 bases outside the gene matches. In germline, CDR1 is SNHLY, CDR2 FYNNEI. CDR3 loop: CASSEIGQGRSYGYTF. The CDR3 DNA reads as TGTGCCAGCAGTGAAATAGGACAGGGGCGAAGCTATGGCTACACCTTC.

V usage is TRBV28 and J usage is TRBJ2-1; 11 bases fit TRBD2. This CDR3 is 15 amino acids long. Unmatched junction bases numbered 8, after V lost 6 bases and J lost 7 bases. Germline V gene sequence: CDR1 MDHEN, CDR2 SYDVKM. The CDR3 spells CASRATSGNRNEQFF. For the CDR3, the DNA is TGTGCCAGCAGAGCGACTAGCGGGAATCGGAATGAGCAGTTCTTC. The whole variable domain, filled in from reference TRBV28 and TRBJ2-1, reads DVKVTQSSRYLVKRTGEKVFLECVQDMDHENMFWYRQDPGLGLRLIYFSYDVKMKEKGDIPEGYSVSREKKERFSLILESASTNQTSMYLCASRATSGNRNEQFFGPGTRLTVL.

The rearrangement links TRBV4-2 to TRBJ2-3, with 10 bases fitting TRBD1. Germline V gives CDR1 LGHNA, CDR2 YNFKEQ. This CDR3 comprises 15 residues. The V gene end was trimmed by 2 bases and the J gene end by 4 bases; junction bases not matched to a gene: 3. The CDR3 reads CASSQRQGASDTQYF. The CDR3 coding sequence is TGTGCCAGCAGCCAACGACAGGGGGCCTCAGATACGCAGTATTTT.

The sample holds a few counts of this clone. The chain carries TRBV7-5 and TRBJ2-1; the table's D call of TRBD2 was not tested on the DNA. TRBV7-5 is reported as a pseudogene. The CDR3 length is 12 residues. CDR3 region: CASKTSYNEQFF. The CDR3 bases are TGTGCCAGCAAGACTTCCTACAATGAGCAGTTCTTC.

This clone came up once. DNA of the CDR3: TGTGCCAGCAGCGTAGGAGGAGGGGACGACTACGAGCAGTACTTC. This translates into CASSVGGGDDYEQYF. The chain couples TRBV9 to TRBJ2-7; tentative D call: TRBD2 (6 bases). V was trimmed by 0 bases and J by 3 bases, leaving 13 bases between them. Per germline, CDR1 SGDLS and CDR2 YYNGEE. CDR3 length: 15 residues.

This clone was recorded a few times. CDR3 coding DNA: TGTGCCAGCAGCGCCCTACAGGCAGTTAACTATGGCTACACCTTC. It is translated as CASSALQAVNYGYTF. This chain links TRBV9 with TRBJ1-2; tentatively, D is TRBD1 (5 bases). CDR1 SGDLS and CDR2 YYNGEE come from the germline V gene. V lost 3 bases, J lost 1 base, and 13 bases lay in between. The CDR3 extends over 15 amino acids. Supplemented by reference TRBV9 and TRBJ1-2, the full variable domain reads DSGVTQTPKHLITATGQRVTLRCSPRSGDLSVYWYQQSLDQGLQFLIQYYNGEERAKGNILERFSAQQFPDLHSELNLSSLELGDSALYFCASSALQAVNYGYTFGSGTRLTVV.

This rearrangement joins TRBV7-9 to TRBJ1-5; possible D gene TRBD1, 5 bases. CDR1 SEHNR and CDR2 FQNEAQ come from the germline V gene (reference sequence). The V end lost 5 bases, the J end lost 7 bases, and 12 bases lay between the germline ends. The CDR3 contains 13 residues. CDR3 sequence: CASSRQMNQPQHF. As DNA, the CDR3 is TGTGCCAGCAGCCGACAGATGAACCAGCCCCAGCATTTT.

The chain joins TRBV6-4 to TRBJ2-3, with TRBD2 matching 9 bases. Looked up from germline, CDR1 is MRHNA and CDR2 is SNTAGT. This CDR3 comprises 14 residues. Germline trimming cut 6 bases from V and 1 base from J; bases unmatched to any gene: 2. The CDR3 spells CASSWTSGTDTQYF. The CDR3 DNA sequence: TGTGCCAGCAGCTGGACTAGCGGCACAGATACGCAGTATTTT.

J is TRBJ2-2 and V is TRBV28, with 10 bases identical to TRBD2. The V and J ends lost 6 bases and 2 bases, in that order; junction bases with no gene match: 6. The length of the CDR3 is 16 residues. Germline CDR1 is MDHEN and CDR2 is SYDVKM. The CDR3 loop is CASRHGLADNTGELFF. For the CDR3, the DNA is TGTGCCAGCAGACATGGACTAGCGGACAACACCGGGGAGCTGTTTTTT.

The chain recombines TRBV7-9 with TRBJ2-1; 12 positions agree with TRBD1. Germline CDR1 reads SEHNR; CDR2 reads FQNEAQ (reference sequence). The CDR3 is 17 amino acids. J gave up 9 bases and V 4 bases, and 13 bases lay outside the gene matches. Here the CDR3 reads CASSSGQGAGGSSEQFF. The CDR3 coding sequence is TGTGCCAGCAGCTCGGGACAGGGGGCGGGTGGCTCCAGTGAGCAGTTCTTC.

The chain recombines TRBV6-6 with TRBJ1-6, with D maybe TRBD1 (5 bases). Germline-derived CDR1 and CDR2 are MNHNY and SVGAGI (reference sequence). V was shortened by 10 bases and J by 0 bases, with 10 bases between the two germline ends. This CDR3 is 14 amino acids long. The CDR3 is CAIAGFSYNSPLHF. CDR3 nucleotides: TGTGCCATAGCAGGGTTCTCCTATAATTCACCCCTCCACTTT.

Comment on this clone: Other nucleotide sequences from this sample produce the same CDR3. This sequence joins TRBV30 and TRBJ1-1; perhaps TRBD1 as D (5 bases). The CDR3 is 13 amino acids. The V end was cut by 1 base, the J end by 2 bases, with 8 bases between. Germline-derived CDR1 and CDR2 are GTSNPN and SVGIG (reference sequence). CDR3 DNA: TGTGCCTGGAGTGGACAGCCTAACACTGAAGCTTTCTTT. It is translated as CAWSGQPNTEAFF. The variable domain in full, with the rest retrieved from reference TRBV30 and TRBJ1-1, is SQTIHQWPATLVQPVGSPLSLECTVEGTSNPNLYWYRQAAGRGLQLLFYSVGIGQISSEVPQNLSASRPQDRQFILSSKKLLLSDSGFYLCAWSGQPNTEAFFGQGTRLTVV.

V usage is TRBV14 and J usage is TRBJ2-5, with D tentatively TRBD1 (5 bases). Germline loops: CDR1 SGHDN, CDR2 FVKESK. This CDR3 has 12 residues. The V and J ends lost 5 bases and 5 bases respectively, with 9 bases between them. The CDR3 DNA reads as TGTGCCAGCAGCGGACATCGGGAGACCCAGTACTTC. Translated, it gives CASSGHRETQYF.

This clone was recorded a few times. The chain uses TRBV9 and TRBJ1-4; no clear D gene. There are 14 residues in the CDR3. Trimming took off 3 bases at V and 7 bases at J, with 13 bases between the two ends. Germline lookup yields CDR1 SGDLS and CDR2 YYNGEE. The chain's CDR3 is CASSAGSLAEKLFF. As DNA, the CDR3 is TGTGCCAGCAGCGCGGGATCCCTGGCTGAAAAACTGTTTTTT.

The chain has TRBV10-3 and TRBJ2-5, with 7 bases fitting TRBD2. The germline gives CDR1 ENHRY, CDR2 SYGVKD. Trimming at V came to 2 bases and at J to 5 bases, leaving 14 bases not matched to a gene. The CDR3 consists of 17 residues. CDR3 bases: TGTGCCATCAGTGAGATGCTAGGGAAAGAGGGAGGGGAGACCCAGTACTTC. Translated, it gives CAISEMLGKEGGETQYF.

The rearrangement links TRBV27 to TRBJ2-3, with a weak D call TRBD1 (5 bases). The germline V gene encodes CDR1 MNHEY and CDR2 SMNVEV (reference sequence). CDR3 length equals 15 residues. The V end lost 3 bases, the J end lost 1 base, and 11 bases lay between the germline ends. CDR3 in amino acids: CASSFTGVRTDTQYF. As DNA, the CDR3 is TGTGCCAGCAGTTTCACAGGAGTTCGCACAGATACGCAGTATTTT.

Worth noting for this clone: Other DNA sequences in the same sample also yield this CDR3. V usage is TRBV5-1 and J usage is TRBJ2-2; 10 bases match TRBD1. The V and J ends lost 3 bases and 4 bases, in that order; junction bases with no gene match: 3. This CDR3 is 15 amino acids long. Looked up from germline, CDR1 is SGHRS and CDR2 is YFSETQ. As DNA, the CDR3 is TGCGCCAGCAGCTCCGGACAGGGGGGCACCGGGGAGCTGTTTTTT. Its translation is CASSSGQGGTGELFF.